One and the same sample provided the 15 T cell receptor beta chains below, sequenced in a study of tumor-infiltrating lymphocytes in primary liver carcinoma. Unsorted whole blood yielded blood RNA, and germline DNA was extracted as well. A constant-region primer served to make TCR beta cDNA from roughly 500 ng total RNA. ARM-PCR was slightly modified, and three nested multiplex PCR rounds with it gave rise to the TCR beta libraries. Researchers ran the first two PCR rounds for approximately 9 cycles each with TRBV1-TRBV30 forward primers and a C-beta reverse primer. A single record per CDR3 protein comes from TCRdb applying MiXCR to the multiplex PCR reads. The table has about 320,000 distinct CDR3 sequences, nearly 60% seen once. Sequenced sample: peripheral blood. Source of these receptors: a woman aged 25 to 39 with primary liver carcinoma and hepatitis B virus infection.

With respect to this clonotype: The junction departs from the called germline gene at one end, perhaps through a read error. CDR3 in DNA: TGTACCACCACAGCAGAATACAGCACAGATACGCGGTATTTT. Translating gives CTTTAEYSTDTRYF. The chain recombines TRBV11-2 with TRBJ2-3; D not resolved. Germline V gives CDR1 SGHAT, CDR2 FQNNGV. The CDR3 has 14 amino acids.

The CDR3 DNA follows: TGTGCCAGCAGCACGGACAGAAATGAAGCTTTCTTT. Translation: CASSTDRNEAFF. The chain links TRBV7-9 to TRBJ1-1, with a possible D match to TRBD1 (6 bases). This CDR3 contains 12 residues. Trimming left V 5 bases short and J 7 bases short, with 11 bases between. The germline gives CDR1 SEHNR, CDR2 FQNEAQ (reference sequence).

Of note for this clonotype: This may be a read error, as it is one base from a much larger clone. This sequence joins TRBV4-2 and TRBJ2-2, with D hard to call. This CDR3 is 15 amino acids long. Germline V gene lookup returns CDR1 LGHNA and CDR2 YNFKEQ. CDR3 sequence (DNA): TGTGCCAGCAACCAAGGCAGAGGAGTTTCCGGGGAGCTGTTTTTT. Protein: CASNQGRGVSGELFF.

With respect to this clonotype: A clone one base away is much larger, so this may be a read error. The V and J genes are TRBV4-3 and TRBJ2-1, with 11 bases fitting TRBD2. Germline CDR1 is LGHNA and CDR2 is YSLEER. The CDR3 covers 17 residues. CDR3 coding DNA: TGCGCCAGCAACCAAGATTTAGCGGGGACTAGCGGCAATGAGCAGTTCTTC. It encodes CASNQDLAGTSGNEQFF.

Details on this clonotype: One junction end disagrees with the germline gene, perhaps due to a read error. The chain employs TRBV6-5 and TRBJ1-2; the D gene is possibly TRBD1 (6 bases). Germline CDR1 is MNHEY and CDR2 is SVGAGI. The CDR3 is 15 amino acids. CDR3 protein: CASSYLRGWIYVYTF. CDR3 DNA: TGTGCCAGCAGTTACTTGAGGGGGTGGATCTATGTCTACACCTTC.

About this clonotype itself: A read error is possible here, since a much larger clone lies one base away. This CDR3 fails to terminate in the conserved phenylalanine or tryptophan, so it likely reflects a read error. The chain uses TRBV6-5 and TRBJ1-1; no clear D gene. The CDR3 length is 13 residues. Germline V gives CDR1 MNHEY, CDR2 SVGAGI. With 0 bases removed from V and 3 bases from J, the gap between germline ends came to 5 bases. As DNA, the CDR3 is TGTGCCAGCAGTTACTCATCTTACACTGAAGCTTTCTTA. This translates into CASSYSSYTEAFL.

About this clonotype itself: One end of the junction is discordant with germline, which a read error may explain. This chain uses TRBV12-3 or TRBV12-4 with TRBJ2-1; possibly TRBD2 for D (5 bases). This CDR3 is 15 amino acids long. In DNA, the CDR3 is TGTGCCACCAGTTTAGCGAACACCGCGGGCCATGACCAGTTCTTC. Encoded protein: CATSLANTAGHDQFF.

In the case of this clonotype: Germline and junction disagree at one end, which may indicate a read error. The V and J genes are TRBV29-1 and TRBJ2-7; D not certain. Germline V CDR1 and CDR2: SQVTM, ANQGSEA. The length of the CDR3 is 11 residues. Written as DNA, the CDR3 is TGCAGCGCCTCCGACGGTTACGAGCACTACTTT. Translation: CSASDGYEHYF.

Notes on this clonotype: It is unclear where the CDR3 begins or ends on the DNA, so no DNA is shown, and the CDR3 is as TCRdb lists it. The genes are TRBV12-3 or TRBV12-4 and TRBJ1-1; the DNA was not compared with TRBD1, the D call given in the table. The CDR3 is 17 residues long, ends included. The CDR3 protein is CASGSDWGRGARTEASF.

V usage is TRBV5-8 and J usage is TRBJ1-1; D possibly corresponds to TRBD1 (5 bases). V was clipped by 8 bases and J by 3 bases, with 20 bases between them. This CDR3 spans 15 amino acids. Germline assignment: CDR1 SGHTS and CDR2 YDEGEE. The chain's CDR3 is CASSRPGCRDTEAFF. The CDR3 nucleotides are TGTGCCAGTAGTCGGCCCGGATGCAGGGACACTGAAGCTTTCTTT.

In this sample, this clonotype turned up once. This may arise from a read error, as a much more abundant clone is one base away. The rearrangement joins TRBV6-2 or TRBV6-3 to TRBJ2-3; 8 nucleotides line up with TRBD2. CDR1 and CDR2 from the germline V gene are MNHEY and SVGEGT. The V gene end was trimmed by 8 bases and the J gene end by 1 base; junction bases not matched to a gene: 5. The CDR3 covers 14 residues. This chain's CDR3 is CASALAGGTDTQYF. CDR3 sequence (DNA): TGTGCCAGCGCCCTAGCGGGCGGCACAGATACGCAGTATTTT.

The V and J genes are TRBV12-3 or TRBV12-4 and TRBJ2-3; possible D gene TRBD2, 6 bases. V was shortened by 8 bases and J by 2 bases, with 8 bases between the two germline ends. This CDR3 spans 12 amino acids. CDR3 coding DNA: TGTGCCAGCGGACTATCCACAGATACGCAGTATTTT. Translated, it gives CASGLSTDTQYF.

This clonotype was found many times. The rearrangement links TRBV29-1 to TRBJ2-6; D uncertain. CDR3 length: 13 residues. V dropped 3 bases and J dropped 0 bases, with 3 bases sitting between them. The V gene's germline CDR1 is SQVTM and CDR2 ANQGSEA. For the CDR3, the DNA is TGCAGCGTTGACAGCTCTGGGGCCAACGTCCTGACTTTC. As protein: CSVDSSGANVLTF.

This clonotype has ten or more counts. This chain joins TRBV12-5 and TRBJ2-1; TRBD1 or TRBD2 may be the D gene (5 bases each). V lost 0 bases, J lost 3 bases, and 24 bases lay in between. The CDR3 totals 20 residues. Germline V gene lookup returns CDR1 LGHNT and CDR2 FRNRAP. For the CDR3, the DNA is TGTGCTAGTGGTTTGGTCCTTTGGGGGATGCAGAACGGAAACTACAATGAGCAGTTCTTC. It is translated as CASGLVLWGMQNGNYNEQFF.

This clonotype was seen just once. CDR3 in amino acids: CATEPGENTEAFF. CDR3 DNA: TGTGCCACGGAACCGGGAGAGAACACTGAAGCTTTCTTT. V gene TRBV6-1 combines with J gene TRBJ1-1; D remains ambiguous. V was trimmed by 10 bases and J by 1 base, leaving 13 bases between them. The CDR3 totals 13 residues. Per the germline V gene, CDR1 is MNHNS and CDR2 is SASEGT.